This T cell receptor (beta chain) was sequenced in a study of blood T cell repertoires in COVID-19. About the study: Sites in the United States, Italy and Spain provided acute and convalescent COVID-19 samples.

Seattle's cohort entered during active infection and was followed longitudinally. Between the trimmed V and J ends, which lost 5 bases and 2 bases, there was a span of 11 bases. The germline gives CDR1 MNHEY, CDR2 SVGAGI. The CDR3 is 14 amino acids. TCRdb keeps only in-frame clones here, not all; method: immunoSEQ multiplex PCR. Of approximately 70,000 clones detected, about 90% appear once; the ten largest clones hold about 3.4%. This TCR was recovered from a woman aged 45 to 65 with COVID-19, enrolled during active disease. Source material: peripheral blood. The chain uses TRBV6-5 and TRBJ2-3, with TRBD2 as a possible D gene (6 bases). This CDR3 reads CASSRDFYTDTQYF. In DNA form, the CDR3 reads TGTGCCAGCAGTCGGGACTTTTACACAGATACGCAGTATTTT.